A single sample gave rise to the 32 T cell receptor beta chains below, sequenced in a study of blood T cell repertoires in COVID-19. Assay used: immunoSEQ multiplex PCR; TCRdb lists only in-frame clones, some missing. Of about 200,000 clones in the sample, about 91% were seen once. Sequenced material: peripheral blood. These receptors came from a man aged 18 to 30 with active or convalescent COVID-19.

As DNA, the CDR3 is TGCGCCAGCAGCCGTGGAACAGGGAATTCACCCCTCCACTTT. Translating it yields CASSRGTGNSPLHF. The V gene is TRBV4-1, the J gene TRBJ1-6, with D possibly being TRBD1 (6 bases). Germline CDR1 reads MGHRA; CDR2 reads YSYEKL. The CDR3 covers 14 residues. Trimming cost V 4 bases and J 7 bases, with 11 bases left between them.

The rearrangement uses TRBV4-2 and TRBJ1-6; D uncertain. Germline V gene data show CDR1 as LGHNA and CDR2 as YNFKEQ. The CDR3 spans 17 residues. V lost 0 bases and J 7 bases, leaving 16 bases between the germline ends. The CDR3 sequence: CASSQDRTTVTNSPLHF. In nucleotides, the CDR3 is TGTGCCAGCAGCCAAGATCGAACCACAGTAACCAATTCACCCCTCCACTTT.

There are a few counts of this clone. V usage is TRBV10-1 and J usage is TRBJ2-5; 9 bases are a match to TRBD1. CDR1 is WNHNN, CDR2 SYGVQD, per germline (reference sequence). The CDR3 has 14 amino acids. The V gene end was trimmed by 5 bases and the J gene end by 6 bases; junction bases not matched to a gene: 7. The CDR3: CASSFSGQGKTQYF. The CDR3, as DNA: TGCGCCAGCAGTTTCTCAGGACAGGGGAAGACCCAGTACTTC.

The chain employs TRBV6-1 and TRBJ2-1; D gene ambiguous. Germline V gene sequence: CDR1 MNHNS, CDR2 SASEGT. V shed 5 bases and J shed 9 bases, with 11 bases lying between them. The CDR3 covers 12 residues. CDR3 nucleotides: TGTGCCAGCAGTTTCCGAGAGAGTGAGCAGTTCTTC. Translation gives CASSFRESEQFF.

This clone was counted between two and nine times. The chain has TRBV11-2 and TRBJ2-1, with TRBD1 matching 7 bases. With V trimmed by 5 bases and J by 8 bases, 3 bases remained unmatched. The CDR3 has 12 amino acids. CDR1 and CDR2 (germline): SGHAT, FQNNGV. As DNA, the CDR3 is TGTGCCAGCAGCCATGGACAGGATGAGCAGTTCTTC. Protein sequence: CASSHGQDEQFF. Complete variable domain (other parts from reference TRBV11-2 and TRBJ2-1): EAGVAQSPRYKIIEKRQSVAFWCNPISGHATLYWYQQILGQGPKLLIQFQNNGVVDDSQLPKDRFSAERLKGVDSTLKIQPAKLEDSAVYLCASSHGQDEQFFGPGTRLTVL.

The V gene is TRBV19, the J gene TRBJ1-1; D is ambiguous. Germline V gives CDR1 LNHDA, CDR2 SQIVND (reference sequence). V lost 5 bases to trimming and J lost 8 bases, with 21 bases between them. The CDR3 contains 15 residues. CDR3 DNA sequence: TGTGCCAGTAGTTCAAGCGGGGTCCCAAAAAACGAAGCTTTCTTT. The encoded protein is CASSSSGVPKNEAFF. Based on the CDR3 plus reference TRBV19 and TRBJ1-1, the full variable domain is DGGITQSPKYLFRKEGQNVTLSCEQNLNHDAMYWYRQDPGQGLRLIYYSQIVNDFQKGDIAEGYSVSREKKESFPLTVTSAQKNPTAFYLCASSSSGVPKNEAFFGQGTRLTVV.

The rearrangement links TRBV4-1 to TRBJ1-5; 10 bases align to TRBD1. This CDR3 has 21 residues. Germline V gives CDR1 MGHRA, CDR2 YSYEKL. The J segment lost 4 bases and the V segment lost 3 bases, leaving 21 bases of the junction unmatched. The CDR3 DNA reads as TGCGCCAGCAGCCATATGGGGATCGGGACAGGGGCTTTTGGGAGGAATCAGCCCCAGCATTTT. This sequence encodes CASSHMGIGTGAFGRNQPQHF.

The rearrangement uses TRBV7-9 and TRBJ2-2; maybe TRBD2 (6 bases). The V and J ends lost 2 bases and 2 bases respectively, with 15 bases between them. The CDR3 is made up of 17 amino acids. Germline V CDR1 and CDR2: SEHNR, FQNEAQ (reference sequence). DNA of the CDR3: TGTGCCAGCAGCTTATCAAGCCTAGCGAAAAACACCGGGGAGCTGTTTTTT. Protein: CASSLSSLAKNTGELFF. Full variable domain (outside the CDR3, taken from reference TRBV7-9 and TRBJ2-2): DTGVSQNPRHKITKRGQNVTFRCDPISEHNRLYWYRQTLGQGPEFLTYFQNEAQLEKSRLLSDRFSAERPKGSFSTLEIQRTEQGDSAMYLCASSLSSLAKNTGELFFGEGSRLTVL.

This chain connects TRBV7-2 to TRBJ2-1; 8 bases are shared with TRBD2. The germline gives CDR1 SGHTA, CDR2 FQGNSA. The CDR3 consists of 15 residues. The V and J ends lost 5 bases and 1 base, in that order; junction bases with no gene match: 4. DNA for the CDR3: TGTGCCAGCAGCCATAGCGGGACTTCCTACAATGAGCAGTTCTTC. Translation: CASSHSGTSYNEQFF.

The CDR3 DNA reads as TGTGCCAGCAGCTTGAGCCTAGAGGGCTACACCTTC. This gives the protein CASSLSLEGYTF. This rearrangement joins TRBV5-4 to TRBJ1-2; D uncertain. V shed 1 base and J shed 8 bases, with 9 bases lying between them. From germline, CDR1 is SGHNT and CDR2 YYREEE (reference sequence). CDR3 length: 12 residues.

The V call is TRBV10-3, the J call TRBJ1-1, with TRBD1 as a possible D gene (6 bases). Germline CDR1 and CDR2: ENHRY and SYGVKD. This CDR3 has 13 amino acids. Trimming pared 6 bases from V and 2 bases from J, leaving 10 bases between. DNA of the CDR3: TGTGCCATCAGGCGACAGGACAACACTGAAGCTTTCTTT. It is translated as CAIRRQDNTEAFF.

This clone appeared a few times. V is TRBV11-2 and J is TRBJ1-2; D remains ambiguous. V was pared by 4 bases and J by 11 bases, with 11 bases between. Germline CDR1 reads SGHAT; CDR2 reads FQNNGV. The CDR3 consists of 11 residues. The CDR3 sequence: CASSSGEGYTF. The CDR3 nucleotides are TGTGCCAGCAGCTCCGGCGAGGGTTACACCTTC.

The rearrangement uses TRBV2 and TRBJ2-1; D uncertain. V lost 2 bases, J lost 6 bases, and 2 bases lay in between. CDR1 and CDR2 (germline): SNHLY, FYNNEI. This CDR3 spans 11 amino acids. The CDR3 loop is CASSERNEQFF. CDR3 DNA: TGTGCCAGCAGTGAACGCAATGAGCAGTTCTTC.

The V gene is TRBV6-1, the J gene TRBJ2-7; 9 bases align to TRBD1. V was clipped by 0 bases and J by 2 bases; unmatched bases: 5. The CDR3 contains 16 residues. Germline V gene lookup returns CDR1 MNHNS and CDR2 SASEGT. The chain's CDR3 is CASSEAMGQGAYEQYF. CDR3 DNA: TGTGCCAGCAGTGAAGCGATGGGACAGGGAGCCTACGAGCAGTACTTC.

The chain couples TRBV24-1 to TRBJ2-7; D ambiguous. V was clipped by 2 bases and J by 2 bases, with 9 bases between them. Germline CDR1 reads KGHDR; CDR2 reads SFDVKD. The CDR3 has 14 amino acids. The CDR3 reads CATSDSALPYEQYF. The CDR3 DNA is TGTGCCACCAGTGATTCCGCGTTACCCTACGAGCAGTACTTC.

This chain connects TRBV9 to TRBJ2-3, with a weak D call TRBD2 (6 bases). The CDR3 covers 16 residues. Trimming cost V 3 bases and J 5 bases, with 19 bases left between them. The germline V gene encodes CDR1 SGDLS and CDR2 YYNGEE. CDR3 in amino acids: CASSDPSGVGVDTQYF. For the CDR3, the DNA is TGTGCCAGCAGCGACCCGTCGGGAGTTGGGGTAGATACGCAGTATTTT.

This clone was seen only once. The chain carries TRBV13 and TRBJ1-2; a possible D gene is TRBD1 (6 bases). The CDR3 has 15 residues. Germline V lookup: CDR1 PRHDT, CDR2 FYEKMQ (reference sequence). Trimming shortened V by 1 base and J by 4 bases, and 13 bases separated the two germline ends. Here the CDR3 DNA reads TGTGCCAGCAGCTTAGTACAGGGTGACGGCTATGGCTACACCTTC. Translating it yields CASSLVQGDGYGYTF. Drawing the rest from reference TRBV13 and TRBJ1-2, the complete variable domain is AAGVIQSPRHLIKEKRETATLKCYPIPRHDTVYWYQQGPGQDPQFLISFYEKMQSDKGSIPDRFSAQQFSDYHSELNMSSLELGDSALYFCASSLVQGDGYGYTFGSGTRLTVV.

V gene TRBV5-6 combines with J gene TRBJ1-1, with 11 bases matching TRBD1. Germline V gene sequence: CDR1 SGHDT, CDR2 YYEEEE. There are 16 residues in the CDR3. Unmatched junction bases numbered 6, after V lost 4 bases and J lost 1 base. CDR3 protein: CASSLPGTGGNTEAFF. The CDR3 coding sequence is TGTGCCAGCAGCCTACCCGGGACAGGGGGGAACACTGAAGCTTTCTTT.

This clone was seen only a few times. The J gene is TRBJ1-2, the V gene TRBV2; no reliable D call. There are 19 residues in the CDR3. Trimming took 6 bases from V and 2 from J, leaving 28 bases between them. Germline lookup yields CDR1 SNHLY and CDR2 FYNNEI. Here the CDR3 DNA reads TGTGCCAGCAGACCCGCAGCGCTTTCGCCCCCAAGCCCCAACTATGGCTACACCTTC. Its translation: CASRPAALSPPSPNYGYTF.

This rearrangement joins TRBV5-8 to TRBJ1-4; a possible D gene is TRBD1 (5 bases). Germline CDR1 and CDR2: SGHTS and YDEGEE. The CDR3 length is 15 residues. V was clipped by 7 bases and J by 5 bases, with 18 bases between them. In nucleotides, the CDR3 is TGTGCCAGCGGCCCGTTTTGGGGGGTAAATGAAAAACTGTTTTTT. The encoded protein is CASGPFWGVNEKLFF.

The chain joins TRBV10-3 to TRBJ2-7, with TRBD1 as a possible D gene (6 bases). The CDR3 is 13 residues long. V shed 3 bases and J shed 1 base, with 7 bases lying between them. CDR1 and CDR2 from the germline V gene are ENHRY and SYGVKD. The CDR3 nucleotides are TGTGCCATCAGTGAAGGGACATCCTACGAGCAGTACTTC. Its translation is CAISEGTSYEQYF.

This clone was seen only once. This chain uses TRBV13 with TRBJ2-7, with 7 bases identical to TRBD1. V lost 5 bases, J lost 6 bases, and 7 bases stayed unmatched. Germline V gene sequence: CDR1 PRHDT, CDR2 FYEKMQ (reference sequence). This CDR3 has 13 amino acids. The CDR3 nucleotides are TGTGCCAGCAGCACGGGACAGCTCCCCGAGCAGTACTTC. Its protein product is CASSTGQLPEQYF. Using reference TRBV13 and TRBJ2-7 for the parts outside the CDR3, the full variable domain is AAGVIQSPRHLIKEKRETATLKCYPIPRHDTVYWYQQGPGQDPQFLISFYEKMQSDKGSIPDRFSAQQFSDYHSELNMSSLELGDSALYFCASSTGQLPEQYFGPGTRLTVT.

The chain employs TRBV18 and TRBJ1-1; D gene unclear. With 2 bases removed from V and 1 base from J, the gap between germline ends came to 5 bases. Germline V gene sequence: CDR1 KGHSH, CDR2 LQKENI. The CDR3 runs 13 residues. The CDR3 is CASSPAGNTEAFF. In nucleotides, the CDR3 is TGTGCCAGCTCACCAGCGGGGAACACTGAAGCTTTCTTT.

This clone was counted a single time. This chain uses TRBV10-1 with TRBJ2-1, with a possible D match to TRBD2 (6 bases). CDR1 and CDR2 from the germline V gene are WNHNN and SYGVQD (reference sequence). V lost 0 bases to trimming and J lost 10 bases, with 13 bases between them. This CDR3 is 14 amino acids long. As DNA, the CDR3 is TGCGCCAGCAGTGAGTCCGGACTATCCCGGGAGCAGTTCTTC. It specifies CASSESGLSREQFF.

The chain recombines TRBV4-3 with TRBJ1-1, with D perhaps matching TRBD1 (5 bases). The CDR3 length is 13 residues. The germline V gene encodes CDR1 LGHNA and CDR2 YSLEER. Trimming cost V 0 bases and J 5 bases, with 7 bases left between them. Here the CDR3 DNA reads TGCGCCAGCAGCCAAGAGGGGGGAACTGAAGCTTTCTTT. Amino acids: CASSQEGGTEAFF.

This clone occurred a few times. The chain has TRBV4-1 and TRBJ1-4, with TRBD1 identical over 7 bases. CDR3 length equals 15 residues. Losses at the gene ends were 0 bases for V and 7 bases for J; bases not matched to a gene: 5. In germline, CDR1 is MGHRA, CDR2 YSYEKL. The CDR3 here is CASSQDSGTVEKLFF. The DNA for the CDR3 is TGCGCCAGCAGCCAAGACTCCGGGACAGTTGAAAAACTGTTTTTT.

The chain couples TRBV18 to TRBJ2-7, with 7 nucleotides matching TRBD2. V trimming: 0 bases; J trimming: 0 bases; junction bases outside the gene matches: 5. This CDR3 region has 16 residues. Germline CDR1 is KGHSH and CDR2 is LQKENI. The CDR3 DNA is TGTGCCAGCTCACCACCGGTTGGGGGGGGCTCCTACGAGCAGTACTTC. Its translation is CASSPPVGGGSYEQYF.

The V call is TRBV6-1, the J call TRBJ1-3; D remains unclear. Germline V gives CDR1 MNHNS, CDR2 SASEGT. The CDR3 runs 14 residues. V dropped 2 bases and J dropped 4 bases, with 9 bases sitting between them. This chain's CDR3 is CASSEHRVGNTIYF. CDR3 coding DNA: TGTGCCAGCAGTGAACATCGGGTCGGAAACACCATATATTTT.

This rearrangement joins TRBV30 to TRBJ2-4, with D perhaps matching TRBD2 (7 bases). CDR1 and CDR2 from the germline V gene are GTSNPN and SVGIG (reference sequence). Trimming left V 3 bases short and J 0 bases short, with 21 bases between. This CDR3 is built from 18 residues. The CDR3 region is CAWRGGQGILPAKNIQYF. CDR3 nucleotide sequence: TGTGCCTGGAGGGGGGGGCAGGGTATCCTCCCAGCCAAAAACATTCAGTACTTC.

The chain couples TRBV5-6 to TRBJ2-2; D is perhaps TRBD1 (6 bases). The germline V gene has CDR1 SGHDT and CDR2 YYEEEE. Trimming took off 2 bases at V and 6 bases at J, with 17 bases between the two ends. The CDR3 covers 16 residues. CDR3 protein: CASSLTGHRSPGELFF. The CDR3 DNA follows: TGTGCCAGCAGCTTAACGGGACACCGTTCCCCCGGGGAGCTGTTTTTT.

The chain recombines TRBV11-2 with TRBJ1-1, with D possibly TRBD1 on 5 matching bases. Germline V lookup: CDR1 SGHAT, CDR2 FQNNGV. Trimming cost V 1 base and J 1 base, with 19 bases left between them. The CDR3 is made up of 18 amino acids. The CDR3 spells CASSLAIGWGSRNTEAFF. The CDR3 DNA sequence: TGTGCCAGCAGCTTAGCTATCGGTTGGGGCAGTAGGAACACTGAAGCTTTCTTT.

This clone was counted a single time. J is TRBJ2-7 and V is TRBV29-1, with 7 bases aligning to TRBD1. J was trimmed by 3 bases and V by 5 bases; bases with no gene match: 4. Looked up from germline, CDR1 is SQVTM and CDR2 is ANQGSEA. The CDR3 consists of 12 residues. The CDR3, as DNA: TGCAGCGTTATCCGGGACAGCTACGAGCAGTACTTC. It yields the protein CSVIRDSYEQYF.